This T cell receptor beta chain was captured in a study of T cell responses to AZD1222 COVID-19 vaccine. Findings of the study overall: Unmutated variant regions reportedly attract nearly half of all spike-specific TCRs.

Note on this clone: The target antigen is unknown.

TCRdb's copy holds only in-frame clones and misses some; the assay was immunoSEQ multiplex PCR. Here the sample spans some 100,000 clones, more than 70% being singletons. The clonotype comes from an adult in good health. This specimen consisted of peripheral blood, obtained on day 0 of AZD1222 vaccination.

The CDR3 region is CASSLPGTSASTDTQYF. DNA for the CDR3: TGTGCCAGCAGTTTACCCGGGACTAGCGCTAGCACAGATACGCAGTATTTT. This chain links TRBV28 with TRBJ2-3; 10 bases are shared with TRBD2. The CDR3 extends over 17 amino acids. Trimming at V came to 2 bases and at J to 0 bases, leaving 5 bases not matched to a gene. The germline gives CDR1 MDHEN, CDR2 SYDVKM.